This is a list of T cell receptor beta chains from one sample in a study of blood T cell repertoires in COVID-19. The protocol was immunoSEQ multiplex PCR, while the TCRdb copy is restricted to in-frame clones and leaves out a portion. The profile shows approximately 120,000 clones, 85% to 90% of them singletons. The sequenced material came from peripheral blood. These receptors originate from a woman of 80 years or more with acute or convalescent COVID-19. Both conserved end residues are part of each CDR3. A D gene is named only where the DNA matches it firmly. Size values are once, few and many counts, or a class for expanded clones, and some rows have none.

v_call	d_call	j_call	clone_size	cdr3_aa	cdr3_nt
TRBV5-1	NA	TRBJ1-2	NA	CASSFAGEGYTF	TGCGCCAGCAGCTTCGCAGGGGAAGGCTACACCTTC
TRBV2	TRBD1	TRBJ2-7	NA	CARKGQGSYEQYF	TGTGCCAGAAAAGGACAGGGTTCTTACGAGCAGTACTTC
TRBV3-1/TRBV3-2	TRBD2	TRBJ2-1	few	CASSPGSSGGAGKNNEQFF	TGTGCCAGCAGCCCCGGGAGTAGCGGGGGGGCCGGTAAGAACAATGAGCAGTTCTTC
TRBV14	TRBD2	TRBJ2-1	NA	CASSALYRGGNEQFF	TGTGCCAGCAGCGCCTTGTATCGGGGGGGCAATGAGCAGTTCTTC
TRBV5-1	NA	TRBJ2-2	NA	CASSFQGITGELFF	TGCGCCAGCAGCTTCCAGGGGATCACCGGGGAGCTGTTTTTT
TRBV4-3	NA	TRBJ2-2	NA	CASSQDSDTPGELFF	TGCGCCAGCAGCCAAGACTCGGACACCCCGGGGGAGCTGTTTTTT
TRBV6-5	NA	TRBJ2-2	NA	CATKQGQANTGELFF	TGTGCCACAAAACAGGGCCAAGCGAACACCGGGGAGCTGTTTTTT
TRBV11-2	NA	TRBJ1-3	NA	CASSLEGGAWNTIYF	TGTGCCAGCAGCTTAGAAGGCGGAGCCTGGAACACCATATATTTT
TRBV28	NA	TRBJ1-2	once	CASSSAGAIYGYTF	TGTGCCAGCAGTTCGGCAGGTGCGATCTATGGCTACACCTTC
TRBV19	NA	TRBJ1-1	NA	CASSLRGSILLNTEAFF	TGTGCCAGTAGCCTCCGTGGGAGTATCCTTTTGAACACTGAAGCTTTCTTT
TRBV3-1/TRBV3-2	TRBD1	TRBJ1-5	once	CASSLDRTRDPQHF	TGTGCCAGCAGCCTGGACAGGACGAGGGACCCCCAGCATTTT
TRBV5-1	NA	TRBJ2-7	NA	CASSLRAGHSYEQYF	TGCGCCAGCAGCTTGCGGGCAGGGCACTCCTACGAGCAGTACTTC
TRBV2	NA	TRBJ1-1	NA	CASSEFGTEAFF	TGTGCCAGCAGTGAATTCGGGACAGAAGCTTTCTTT
TRBV7-9	NA	TRBJ1-6	once	CASSPSGQTMRSPLHF	TGTGCCAGCAGCCCCAGCGGACAGACTATGCGCTCACCCCTCCACTTT
TRBV29-1	NA	TRBJ2-1	NA	CSAEGGRNNEQFF	TGCAGCGCCGAAGGGGGAAGAAACAATGAGCAGTTCTTC
TRBV11-3	NA	TRBJ1-1	few	CASSWGGRGTEAFF	TGTGCCAGCAGCTGGGGAGGACGGGGCACTGAAGCTTTCTTT
TRBV5-1	NA	TRBJ2-2	NA	CASSIRSNTGELFF	TGCGCCAGCAGTATCAGGTCGAACACCGGGGAGCTGTTTTTT
TRBV11-2	NA	TRBJ2-1	NA	CASSLYGGGAYNEQFF	TGTGCCAGCAGCTTATACGGCGGGGGCGCTTACAATGAGCAGTTCTTC
TRBV3-1/TRBV3-2	NA	TRBJ2-2	NA	CASSQVEPGELFF	TGTGCCAGCAGCCAAGTGGAGCCGGGGGAGCTGTTTTTT
TRBV28	TRBD1	TRBJ1-4	few	CASLDRGNEKLFF	TGTGCCAGCCTTGACAGGGGGAATGAAAAACTGTTTTTT
TRBV6-1	NA	TRBJ1-2	few	CASSDSLNYGYTF	TGTGCCAGCAGTGATAGTCTGAACTATGGCTACACCTTC
TRBV28	NA	TRBJ1-2	NA	CASSSGGYGYTF	TGTGCCAGCAGTTCGGGAGGCTATGGCTACACCTTC
TRBV7-2	NA	TRBJ1-3	NA	CASSSQGNTIYF	TGTGCCAGCAGCTCACAGGGAAACACCATATATTTT
TRBV6-5	TRBD2	TRBJ2-1	NA	CASRPSGGEINEQFF	TGTGCCAGCCGTCCTAGCGGGGGAGAAATCAATGAGCAGTTCTTC
TRBV6-2/TRBV6-3	TRBD2	TRBJ2-1	few	CASSRAGGPYNEQFF	TGTGCCAGCAGCCGAGCGGGGGGGCCCTACAATGAGCAGTTCTTC
TRBV11-2	NA	TRBJ1-1	NA	CASSFSYTEAFF	TGTGCCAGCAGCTTTAGTTACACTGAAGCTTTCTTT
TRBV2	TRBD1	TRBJ2-1	once	CASMIDRASSNEQFF	TGTGCCAGCATGATTGACAGGGCTTCCAGCAATGAGCAGTTCTTC
TRBV5-1	TRBD1	TRBJ1-5	NA	CASSPDGGTGDQPQHF	TGCGCCAGCAGCCCGGATGGCGGGACAGGGGACCAGCCCCAGCATTTT
TRBV27	NA	TRBJ2-1	NA	CASSRERNNEQFF	TGTGCCAGCAGCAGGGAAAGGAACAATGAGCAGTTCTTC
TRBV18	NA	TRBJ1-5	NA	CASSTQGQEGPQHF	TGTGCCAGCTCTACGCAGGGGCAAGAGGGGCCCCAGCATTTT
TRBV5-4	NA	TRBJ2-2	NA	CASSPRMGADGELFF	TGTGCCAGCAGCCCACGCATGGGGGCGGACGGGGAGCTGTTTTTT
TRBV21-1	NA	TRBJ1-1	NA	CASSGLMRDTEAFF	TGTGCCAGCAGTGGGCTCATGAGGGACACTGAAGCTTTCTTT
TRBV7-3	TRBD1	TRBJ2-2	few	CASSPTGTANTGELFF	TGTGCCAGCAGCCCAACCGGGACAGCGAACACCGGGGAGCTGTTTTTT
TRBV11-2	NA	TRBJ1-5	NA	CASTEGHPNQPQHF	TGTGCCAGCACCGAAGGACACCCCAATCAGCCCCAGCATTTT
TRBV4-1	NA	TRBJ1-1	NA	CASSQLQGPTEAFF	TGCGCCAGCAGCCAACTACAGGGACCCACTGAAGCTTTCTTT
TRBV5-8	NA	TRBJ1-6	medium-sized	CASSLFTSSYNSPLHF	TGTGCCAGCAGCTTGTTTACGAGCTCCTATAATTCACCCCTCCACTTT
TRBV7-3	NA	TRBJ1-1	NA	CASSLTGGNTEAFF	TGTGCCAGCAGCCTGACAGGAGGGAACACTGAAGCTTTCTTT
TRBV7-2	NA	TRBJ1-5	NA	CASSTQMQGQPQHF	TGTGCCAGCAGCACACAAATGCAGGGCCAGCCCCAGCATTTT
TRBV6-1	NA	TRBJ1-3	many	CASSETGTSGNTIYF	TGTGCCAGCAGTGAAACAGGAACCTCTGGAAACACCATATATTTT
TRBV12-3/TRBV12-4	NA	TRBJ1-2	NA	CASSFPYGYTF	TGTGCCAGCAGTTTCCCGTATGGCTACACCTTC
TRBV4-1	NA	TRBJ1-2	NA	CASSQERGLGYTF	TGCGCCAGCAGCCAAGAGCGGGGGCTTGGCTACACCTTC
TRBV10-3	NA	TRBJ1-5	NA	CAISAGADLTPQHF	TGTGCCATCAGTGCAGGGGCCGACTTAACCCCCCAGCATTTT